This passage covers 17 T cell receptor beta chains from one sample sequenced in a study of graft-versus-host responses after intestinal transplantation. Clones were read by immunoSEQ multiplex PCR, and TCRdb kept only the in-frame ones, dropping some. The sample lists roughly 100,000 clones; approximately 84% were seen once. Their specific antigens are unknown. The material sequenced was unstimulated CD4+ T cells sorted from spleen or lymph node cells, taken before intestinal transplant. These receptors were obtained from a human donor who received an intestinal transplant.

The chain carries TRBV9 and TRBJ2-1; D unclear. Per germline, CDR1 SGDLS and CDR2 YYNGEE. V lost 2 bases, J lost 6 bases, and 9 bases lay in between. This CDR3 comprises 13 residues. CDR3 nucleotides: TGTGCCAGCAGCGTCATTTGGGGCAATGAGCAGTTCTTC. This sequence encodes CASSVIWGNEQFF.

The V gene is TRBV5-1, the J gene TRBJ2-1; D may be TRBD1 (6 bases). CDR1 and CDR2 (germline): SGHRS, YFSETQ. V dropped 4 bases and J dropped 15 bases, with 26 bases sitting between them. The CDR3 loop spans 15 amino acids. The DNA of the CDR3 is TGCGCCAGCAGCGCGGACAGAAACGCCTCACCTACGATGTTCTTC. Residues: CASSADRNASPTMFF.

The J gene is TRBJ2-3, the V gene TRBV6-4; the D gene is possibly TRBD2 (6 bases). V lost 5 bases and J lost 4, with 13 bases in between. CDR3 length equals 14 residues. From germline, CDR1 is MRHNA and CDR2 SNTAGT. CDR3 protein: CASSYVGGADTQYF. DNA for the CDR3: TGTGCCAGCAGTTATGTGGGCGGGGCAGATACGCAGTATTTT.

J is TRBJ1-1 and V is TRBV20-1; D unresolved. The germline V gene has CDR1 DFQATT and CDR2 SNEGSKA (reference sequence). V was pared by 6 bases and J by 1 base, with 6 bases between. The CDR3 spans 11 residues. CDR3 protein: CSASKNTEAFF. CDR3 coding DNA: TGCAGTGCCAGCAAGAACACTGAAGCTTTCTTT.

The rearrangement uses TRBV7-3 and TRBJ1-1; 11 nucleotides align to TRBD1. CDR3 length: 13 residues. V gave up 6 bases and J gave up 5 bases; unmatched junction bases: 2. CDR1 is SGHTA, CDR2 FQGTGA, per germline. The CDR3 coding sequence is TGTGCCAGCAGTCGGGACAGGGGGACTGAAGCTTTCTTT. This encodes CASSRDRGTEAFF.

This chain joins TRBV6-1 and TRBJ1-5; TRBD1 might be the D (6 bases). CDR3 size: 15 residues. The V end lost 1 base, the J end lost 2 bases, and 9 bases lay between the germline ends. Germline V gene sequence: CDR1 MNHNS, CDR2 SASEGT. The CDR3: CASSEGGQGNQPQHF. The CDR3 region has the DNA TGTGCCAGCAGTGAAGGGGGGCAGGGCAATCAGCCCCAGCATTTT.

This clone has just one count. The chain is built from TRBV2 and TRBJ2-3; D gene ambiguous. The CDR3 contains 14 residues. With 2 bases removed from V and 2 bases from J, the gap between germline ends came to 8 bases. Germline CDR1 reads SNHLY; CDR2 reads FYNNEI. Here the CDR3 DNA reads TGTGCCAGCAGTGAACTAGTTTCCACAGATACGCAGTATTTT. Protein product: CASSELVSTDTQYF. Full variable domain (rest looked up from reference TRBV2 and TRBJ2-3): EPEVTQTPSHQVTQMGQEVILRCVPISNHLYFYWYRQILGQKVEFLVSFYNNEISEKSEIFDDQFSVERPDGSNFTLKIRSTKLEDSAMYFCASSELVSTDTQYFGPGTRLTVL.

This rearrangement joins TRBV18 to TRBJ2-3; D perhaps matches TRBD1 (5 bases). The CDR3 is 12 residues long. Looked up from germline, CDR1 is KGHSH and CDR2 is LQKENI. Between the trimmed V and J ends, which lost 6 bases and 6 bases, there was a span of 10 bases. For the CDR3, the DNA is TGTGCCAGCTCTGGGGCCGACGATACGCAGTATTTT. Translated, it gives CASSGADDTQYF.

The sample holds one count of this clone. The chain uses TRBV19 and TRBJ2-5, with no clear D. The CDR3 covers 13 residues. The V and J ends lost 6 bases and 5 bases respectively, with 13 bases between them. Germline V CDR1 and CDR2: LNHDA, SQIVND (reference sequence). CDR3 nucleotide sequence: TGTGCCAGTAGGCCAGAGGATGGGGAGACCCAGTACTTC. It encodes CASRPEDGETQYF.

The chain uses TRBV6-5 and TRBJ1-1, with D possibly matching TRBD1 (6 bases). Trimming pared 6 bases from V and 4 bases from J, leaving 15 bases between. This CDR3 spans 14 amino acids. Germline assignment: CDR1 MNHEY and CDR2 SVGAGI. CDR3 coding DNA: TGTGCCAGCAGGACCTCCGACAGGTTCACTGAAGCTTTCTTT. Translation: CASRTSDRFTEAFF.

The CDR3 sequence: CASSYRARAYTGELFF. For the CDR3, the DNA is TGTGCCAGCAGTTATAGGGCTAGGGCGTACACCGGGGAGCTGTTTTTT. The chain has TRBV6-6 and TRBJ2-2; D not certain. The germline CDR1 and CDR2 sequences are MNHNY and SVGAGI (reference sequence). V was clipped by 3 bases and J by 3 bases, with 14 bases between them. This CDR3 contains 16 residues.

The chain combines TRBV6-6 with TRBJ1-5, with D possibly matching TRBD1 (5 bases). V lost 6 bases, J lost 1 base, and 13 bases lay in between. Germline V CDR1 and CDR2: MNHNY, SVGAGI (reference sequence). The CDR3 extends over 15 amino acids. The CDR3 loop reads CASSTSGASNQPQHF. In nucleotides, the CDR3 is TGTGCCAGCAGCACTTCTGGGGCGAGCAATCAGCCCCAGCATTTT.

V gene TRBV5-1 combines with J gene TRBJ2-3; perhaps TRBD1 as D (5 bases). This CDR3 contains 12 residues. Per the germline V gene, CDR1 is SGHRS and CDR2 is YFSETQ. Trimming took off 3 bases at V and 6 bases at J, with 8 bases between the two ends. The CDR3 protein is CASSSPGDTQYF. CDR3 nucleotide sequence: TGCGCCAGCAGCTCACCAGGGGATACGCAGTATTTT.

The chain couples TRBV28 to TRBJ1-2; D is possibly TRBD1 (5 bases). CDR3 size: 15 residues. Germline V CDR1 and CDR2: MDHEN, SYDVKM. Trimming removed 4 bases from V and 6 bases from J, with 18 bases in between. The chain's CDR3 is CASSSRTTGYHGYTF. DNA for the CDR3: TGTGCCAGCAGTTCCCGAACTACAGGCTATCATGGCTACACCTTC.

V usage is TRBV7-9 and J usage is TRBJ2-7; D perhaps matches TRBD1 (6 bases). The CDR3 extends over 15 amino acids. Germline CDR1 is SEHNR and CDR2 is FQNEAQ (reference sequence). V gave up 5 bases and J gave up 0 bases, with 14 bases separating them. CDR3 DNA: TGTGCCAGCAGCCAGGGGCGAGACATCTCCTACGAGCAGTACTTC. Translated, it gives CASSQGRDISYEQYF.

The chain employs TRBV4-2 and TRBJ2-7; 7 nucleotides match TRBD1. Germline CDR1 is LGHNA and CDR2 is YNFKEQ. J gave up 3 bases and V 4 bases, and 3 bases lay outside the gene matches. The length of the CDR3 is 13 residues. The CDR3 bases are TGTGCCAGCAGCCGAGGGACAGACTACGAGCAGTACTTC. It codes for CASSRGTDYEQYF.

V usage is TRBV28 and J usage is TRBJ2-7; D remains unclear. Germline CDR1 is MDHEN and CDR2 is SYDVKM. The CDR3 runs 15 residues. V lost 2 bases, J lost 3 bases, and 14 bases lay in between. CDR3 in amino acids: CASSLSKDGDYEQYF. CDR3 in DNA: TGTGCCAGCAGTTTAAGTAAGGACGGAGACTACGAGCAGTACTTC.